Following are 8 T cell receptor beta chains from one sample sequenced in a study of blood T cell repertoires in COVID-19. Sequencing used immunoSEQ multiplex PCR; TCRdb keeps in-frame clones, though not all of them. The profile shows roughly 230,000 clones, 80% to 85% of them singletons. Sequencing was done on a sample of peripheral blood. These receptors were obtained from a man aged 50-59 years with active or convalescent COVID-19.

The J gene is TRBJ1-3, the V gene TRBV5-1, with D possibly TRBD1 on 5 matching bases. Germline CDR1 and CDR2: SGHRS and YFSETQ. V lost 3 bases to trimming and J lost 4 bases, with 5 bases between them. The length of the CDR3 is 12 residues. The CDR3, as DNA: TGCGCCAGCAGCTGGACAGGAAACACCATATATTTT. Its translation is CASSWTGNTIYF.

V is TRBV15 and J is TRBJ2-7; D is ambiguous. Germline CDR1 LNHNV, CDR2 YYDKDF (reference sequence). The CDR3 runs 13 residues. V lost 0 bases, J lost 9 bases, and 12 bases lay in between. The CDR3 is CATSREALAGQYF. The CDR3 region has the DNA TGTGCCACCAGCAGAGAAGCTTTGGCAGGGCAGTACTTC.

The CDR3 reads CASRQERNTEAFF. The CDR3 nucleotides read TGTGCCAGCAGACAGGAAAGGAACACTGAAGCTTTCTTT. This chain joins TRBV10-3 and TRBJ1-1; D is possibly TRBD1 (6 bases). Trimming pared 10 bases from V and 1 base from J, leaving 13 bases between. The V gene's germline CDR1 is ENHRY and CDR2 SYGVKD. The CDR3 is made up of 13 amino acids.

The chain joins TRBV9 to TRBJ2-3, with a tentative D call TRBD2 (5 bases). Looked up from germline, CDR1 is SGDLS and CDR2 is YYNGEE. The V and J ends lost 4 bases and 3 bases respectively, with 12 bases between them. The CDR3 runs 14 residues. The CDR3 DNA reads TGTGCCAGCAGCTACGGGGTGACAACAGATACGCAGTATTTT. Its translation: CASSYGVTTDTQYF.

The V and J genes are TRBV7-3 and TRBJ2-2; D possibly corresponds to TRBD2 (6 bases). This CDR3 has 16 residues. Per the germline V gene, CDR1 is SGHTA and CDR2 is FQGTGA. V was trimmed by 5 bases and J by 1 base, leaving 14 bases between them. In DNA, the CDR3 is TGTGCCAGCAGCCCTAGTGGGGGACTGAACACCGGGGAGCTGTTTTTT. Translating it yields CASSPSGGLNTGELFF. Complete variable domain (other parts from reference TRBV7-3 and TRBJ2-2): GAGVSQTPSNKVTEKGKYVELRCDPISGHTALYWYRQSLGQGPEFLIYFQGTGAADDSGLPNDRFFAVRPEGSVSTLKIQRTERGDSAVYLCASSPSGGLNTGELFFGEGSRLTVL.

This clone has more than one count but fewer than ten. For the CDR3, the DNA is TGTGCCAGCAGTTTAATTGTTCGTGCCGGGACTGACTATAATTCACCCCTCCACTTT. This encodes CASSLIVRAGTDYNSPLHF. This sequence joins TRBV27 and TRBJ1-6; TRBD1 might be the D (5 bases). The germline V gene has CDR1 MNHEY and CDR2 SMNVEV (reference sequence). The CDR3 contains 19 residues. The ends were cut back, 2 bases at V and 3 bases at J, with 20 bases in the middle.

CDR3 sequence: CASSPQQSSPLHF. CDR3 nucleotides: TGTGCCAGCAGTCCCCAACAAAGTTCACCCCTCCACTTT. The rearrangement uses TRBV28 and TRBJ1-6; D remains unclear. Germline CDR1 and CDR2: MDHEN and SYDVKM. The CDR3 runs 13 residues. V was shortened by 5 bases and J by 9 bases, with 11 bases between the two germline ends. The whole variable domain, filled in from reference TRBV28 and TRBJ1-6, reads DVKVTQSSRYLVKRTGEKVFLECVQDMDHENMFWYRQDPGLGLRLIYFSYDVKMKEKGDIPEGYSVSREKKERFSLILESASTNQTSMYLCASSPQQSSPLHFGNGTRLTVT.

This clone was observed once. The gene calls are TRBV19 and TRBJ2-1, with D tentatively TRBD1 (6 bases). The CDR3 covers 15 residues. Trimming shortened V by 3 bases and J by 1 base, and 10 bases separated the two germline ends. Germline V CDR1 and CDR2: LNHDA, SQIVND (reference sequence). The CDR3 DNA reads as TGTGCCAGTAGTATCGGGACACCTTCCTACAATGAGCAGTTCTTC. Encoded protein: CASSIGTPSYNEQFF.